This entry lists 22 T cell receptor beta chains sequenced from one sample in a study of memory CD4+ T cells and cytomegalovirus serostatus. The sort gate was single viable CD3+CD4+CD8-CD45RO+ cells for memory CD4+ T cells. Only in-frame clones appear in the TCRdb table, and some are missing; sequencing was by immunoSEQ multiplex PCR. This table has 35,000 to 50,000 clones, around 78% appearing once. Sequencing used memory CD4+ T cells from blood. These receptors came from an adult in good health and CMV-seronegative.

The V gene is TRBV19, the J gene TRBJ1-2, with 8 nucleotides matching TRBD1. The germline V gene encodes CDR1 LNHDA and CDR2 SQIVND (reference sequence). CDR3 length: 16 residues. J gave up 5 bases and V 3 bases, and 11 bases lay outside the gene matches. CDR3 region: CASSIFQGALSYGYTF. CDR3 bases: TGTGCCAGTAGTATTTTCCAGGGGGCGTTAAGTTATGGCTACACCTTC.

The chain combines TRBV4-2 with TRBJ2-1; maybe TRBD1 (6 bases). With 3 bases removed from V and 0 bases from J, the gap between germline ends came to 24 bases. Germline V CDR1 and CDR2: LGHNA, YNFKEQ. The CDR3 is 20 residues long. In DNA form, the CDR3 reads TGTGCCAGCAGCCATCAAGTCCCCCTTAGACAGGAGAGCTCCTACAATGAGCAGTTCTTC. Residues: CASSHQVPLRQESSYNEQFF.

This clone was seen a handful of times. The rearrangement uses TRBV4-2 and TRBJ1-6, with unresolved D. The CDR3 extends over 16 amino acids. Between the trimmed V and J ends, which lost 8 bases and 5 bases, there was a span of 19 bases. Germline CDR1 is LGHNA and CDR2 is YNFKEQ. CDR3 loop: CASGDRWRENNSPLHF. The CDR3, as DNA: TGTGCCAGCGGTGACCGGTGGAGGGAAAATAATTCACCCCTCCACTTT.

The CDR3 loop reads CAWSRGGGTEAFF. The CDR3 DNA is TGTGCCTGGAGTAGGGGAGGGGGGACTGAAGCTTTCTTT. The chain is built from TRBV30 and TRBJ1-1; tentative D call: TRBD1 (6 bases). V lost 2 bases and J 5 bases, leaving 12 bases between the germline ends. The CDR3 spans 13 residues. The germline V gene encodes CDR1 GTSNPN and CDR2 SVGIG (reference sequence).

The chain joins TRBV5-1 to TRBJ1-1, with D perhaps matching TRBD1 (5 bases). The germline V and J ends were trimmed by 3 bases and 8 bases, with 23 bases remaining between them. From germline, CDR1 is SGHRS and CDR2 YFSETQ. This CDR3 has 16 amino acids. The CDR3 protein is CASSWGGRHSHAEAFF. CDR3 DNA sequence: TGCGCCAGCAGCTGGGGGGGAAGACACTCACATGCCGAAGCTTTCTTT.

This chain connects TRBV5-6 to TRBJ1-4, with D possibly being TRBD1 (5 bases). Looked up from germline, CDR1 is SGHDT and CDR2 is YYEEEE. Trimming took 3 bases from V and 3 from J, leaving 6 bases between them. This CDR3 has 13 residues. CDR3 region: CASSWGSNEKLFF. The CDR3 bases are TGTGCCAGCAGCTGGGGGTCTAATGAAAAACTGTTTTTT. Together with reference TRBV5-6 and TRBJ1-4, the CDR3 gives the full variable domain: DAGVTQSPTHLIKTRGQQVTLRCSPKSGHDTVSWYQQALGQGPQFIFQYYEEEERQRGNFPDRFSGHQFPNYSSELNVNALLLGDSALYLCASSWGSNEKLFFGSGTQLSVL.

The CDR3 spells CASSTGNSPLHF. As DNA, the CDR3 is TGTGCCAGTAGTACTGGAAATTCACCCCTCCACTTT. The chain combines TRBV19 with TRBJ1-6; no reliable D call. Germline CDR1 and CDR2: LNHDA and SQIVND (reference sequence). The CDR3 extends over 12 amino acids. V gave up 4 bases and J gave up 7 bases, with 5 bases separating them.

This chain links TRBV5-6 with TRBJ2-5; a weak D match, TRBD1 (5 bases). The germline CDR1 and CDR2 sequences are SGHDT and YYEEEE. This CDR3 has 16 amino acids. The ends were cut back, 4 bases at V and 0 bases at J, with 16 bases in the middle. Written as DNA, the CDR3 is TGTGCCAGCAGCCTAATCAAGACAGAGTACCAAGAGACCCAGTACTTC. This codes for CASSLIKTEYQETQYF.

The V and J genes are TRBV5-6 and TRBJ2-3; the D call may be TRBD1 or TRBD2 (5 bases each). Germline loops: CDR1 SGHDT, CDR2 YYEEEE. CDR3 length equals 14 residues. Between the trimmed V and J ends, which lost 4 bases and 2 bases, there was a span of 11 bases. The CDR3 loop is CASSPGTSTDTQYF. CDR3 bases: TGTGCCAGCAGCCCCGGGACCTCCACAGATACGCAGTATTTT.

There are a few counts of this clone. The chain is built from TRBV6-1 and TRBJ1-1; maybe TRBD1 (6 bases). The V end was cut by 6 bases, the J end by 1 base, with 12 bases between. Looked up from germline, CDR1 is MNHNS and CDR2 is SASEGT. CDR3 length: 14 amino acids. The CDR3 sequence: CASREKQGNTEAFF. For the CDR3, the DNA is TGTGCCAGCAGGGAAAAACAGGGGAACACTGAAGCTTTCTTT.

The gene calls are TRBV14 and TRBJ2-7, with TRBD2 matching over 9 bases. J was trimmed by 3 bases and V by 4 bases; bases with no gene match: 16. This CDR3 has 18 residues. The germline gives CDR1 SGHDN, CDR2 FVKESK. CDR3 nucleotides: TGTGCCAGCAGCCGCCGACTTGGCCCAGCGGGGGGAATCTACGAGCAGTACTTC. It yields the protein CASSRRLGPAGGIYEQYF.

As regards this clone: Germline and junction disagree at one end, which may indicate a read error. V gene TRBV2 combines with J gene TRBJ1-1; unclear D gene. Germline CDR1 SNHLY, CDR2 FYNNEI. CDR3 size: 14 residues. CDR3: CASSDPDVNAEAFF. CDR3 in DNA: TGTGCCAGCAGTGATCCAGATGTGAACGCTGAAGCTTTCTTT.

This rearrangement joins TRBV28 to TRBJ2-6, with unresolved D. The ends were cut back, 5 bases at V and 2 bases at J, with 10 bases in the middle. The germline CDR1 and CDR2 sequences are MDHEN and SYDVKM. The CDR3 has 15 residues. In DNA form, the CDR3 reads TGTGCCAGCAGTCGGACCGCTGCTGGGGCCAACGTCCTGACTTTC. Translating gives CASSRTAAGANVLTF.

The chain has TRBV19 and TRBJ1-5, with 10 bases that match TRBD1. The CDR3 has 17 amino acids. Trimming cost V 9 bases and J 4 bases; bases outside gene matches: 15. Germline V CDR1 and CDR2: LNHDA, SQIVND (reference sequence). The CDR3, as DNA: TGTGCCAGCACCGGGACAGGGGAAGGGGTAAAAAATCAGCCCCAGCATTTT. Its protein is CASTGTGEGVKNQPQHF.

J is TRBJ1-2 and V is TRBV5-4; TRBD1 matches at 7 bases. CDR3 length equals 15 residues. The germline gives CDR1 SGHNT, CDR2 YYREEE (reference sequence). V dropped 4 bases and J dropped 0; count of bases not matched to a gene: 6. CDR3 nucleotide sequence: TGTGCCAGCAGCCGTGAGGGGGCAGCTAACTATGGCTACACCTTC. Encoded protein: CASSREGAANYGYTF.

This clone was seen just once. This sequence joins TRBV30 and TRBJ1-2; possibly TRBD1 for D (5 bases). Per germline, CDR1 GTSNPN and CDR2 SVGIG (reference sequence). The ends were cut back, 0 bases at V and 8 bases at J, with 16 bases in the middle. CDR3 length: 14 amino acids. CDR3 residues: CAWSVDPGGSGYTF. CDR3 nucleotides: TGTGCCTGGAGTGTGGATCCGGGGGGGTCGGGCTACACCTTC.

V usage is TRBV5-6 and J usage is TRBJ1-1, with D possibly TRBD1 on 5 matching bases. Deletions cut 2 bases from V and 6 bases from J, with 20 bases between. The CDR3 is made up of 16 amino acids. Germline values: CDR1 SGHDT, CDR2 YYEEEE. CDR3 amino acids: CASSFGQGVPSAEAFF. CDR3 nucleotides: TGTGCCAGCAGCTTTGGTCAGGGTGTCCCCTCGGCTGAAGCTTTCTTT. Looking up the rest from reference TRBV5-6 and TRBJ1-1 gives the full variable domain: DAGVTQSPTHLIKTRGQQVTLRCSPKSGHDTVSWYQQALGQGPQFIFQYYEEEERQRGNFPDRFSGHQFPNYSSELNVNALLLGDSALYLCASSFGQGVPSAEAFFGQGTRLTVV.

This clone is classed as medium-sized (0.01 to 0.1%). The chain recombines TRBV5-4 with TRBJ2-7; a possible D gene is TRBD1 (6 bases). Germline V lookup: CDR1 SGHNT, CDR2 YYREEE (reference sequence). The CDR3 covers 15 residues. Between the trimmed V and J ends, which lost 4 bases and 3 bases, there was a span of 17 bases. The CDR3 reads CASSPPGRGFYEQYF. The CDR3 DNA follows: TGTGCCAGCAGCCCACCTGGCAGGGGATTCTACGAGCAGTACTTC.

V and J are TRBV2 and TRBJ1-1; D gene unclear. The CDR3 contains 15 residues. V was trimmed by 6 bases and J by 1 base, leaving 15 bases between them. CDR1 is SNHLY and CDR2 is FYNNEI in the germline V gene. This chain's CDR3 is CASSPVRHRNTEAFF. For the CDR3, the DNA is TGTGCCAGCAGCCCCGTTCGGCACCGGAACACTGAAGCTTTCTTT.

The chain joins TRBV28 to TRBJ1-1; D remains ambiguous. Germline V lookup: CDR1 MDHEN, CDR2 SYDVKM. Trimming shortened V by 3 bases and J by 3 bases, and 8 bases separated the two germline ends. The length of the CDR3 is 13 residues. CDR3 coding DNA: TGTGCCAGCAGTTTTTTAAGGTACACTGAAGCTTTCTTT. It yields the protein CASSFLRYTEAFF.

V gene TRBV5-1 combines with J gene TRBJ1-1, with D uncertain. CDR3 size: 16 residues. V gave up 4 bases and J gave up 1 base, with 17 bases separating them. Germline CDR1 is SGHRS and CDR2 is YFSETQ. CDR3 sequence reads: CASSGRDALGNTEAFF. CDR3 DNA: TGCGCCAGCAGCGGCCGGGATGCCTTGGGGAACACTGAAGCTTTCTTT.

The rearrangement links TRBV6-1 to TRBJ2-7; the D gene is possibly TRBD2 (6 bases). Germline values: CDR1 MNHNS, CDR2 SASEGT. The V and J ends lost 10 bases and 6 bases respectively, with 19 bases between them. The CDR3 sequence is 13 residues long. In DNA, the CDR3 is TGTGCCACCTCTAGGGGTGCAGCGGGCGAGCAGTACTTC. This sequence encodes CATSRGAAGEQYF.